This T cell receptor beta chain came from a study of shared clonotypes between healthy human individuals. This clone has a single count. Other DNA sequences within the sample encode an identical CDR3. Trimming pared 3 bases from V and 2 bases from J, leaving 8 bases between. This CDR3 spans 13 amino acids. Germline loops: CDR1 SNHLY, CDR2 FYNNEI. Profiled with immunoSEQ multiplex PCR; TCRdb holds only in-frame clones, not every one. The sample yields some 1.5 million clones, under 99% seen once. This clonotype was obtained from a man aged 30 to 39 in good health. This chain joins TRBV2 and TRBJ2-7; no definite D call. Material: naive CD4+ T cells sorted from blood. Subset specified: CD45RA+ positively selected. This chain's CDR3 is CASSDGRTYEQYF. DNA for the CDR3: TGTGCCAGCAGTGACGGACGGACCTACGAGCAGTACTTC.